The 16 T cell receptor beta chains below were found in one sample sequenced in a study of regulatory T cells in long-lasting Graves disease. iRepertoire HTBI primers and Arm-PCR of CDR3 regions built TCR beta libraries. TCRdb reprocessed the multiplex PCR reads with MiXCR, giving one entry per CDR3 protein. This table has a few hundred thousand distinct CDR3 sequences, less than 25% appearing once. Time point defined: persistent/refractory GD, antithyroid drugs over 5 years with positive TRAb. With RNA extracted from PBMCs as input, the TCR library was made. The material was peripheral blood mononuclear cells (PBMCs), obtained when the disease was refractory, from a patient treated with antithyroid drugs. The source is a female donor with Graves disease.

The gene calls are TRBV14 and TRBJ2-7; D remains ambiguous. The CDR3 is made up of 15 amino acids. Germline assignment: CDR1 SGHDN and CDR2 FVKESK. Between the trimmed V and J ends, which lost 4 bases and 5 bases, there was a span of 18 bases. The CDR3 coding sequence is TGTGCCAGCAGCCCTCGAGGTATTACGAGACACGAGCAGTACTTC. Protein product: CASSPRGITRHEQYF.

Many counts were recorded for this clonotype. CDR3 in amino acids: CATVGLAGRKTQYF. CDR3 coding DNA: TGTGCCACCGTGGGACTAGCGGGACGAAAGACCCAGTACTTC. V gene TRBV6-1 combines with J gene TRBJ2-5; TRBD2 agrees at 13 bases. The CDR3 runs to 14 residues. Looked up from germline, CDR1 is MNHNS and CDR2 is SASEGT. V lost 10 bases to trimming and J lost 6 bases; unmatched junction nucleotides: 8.

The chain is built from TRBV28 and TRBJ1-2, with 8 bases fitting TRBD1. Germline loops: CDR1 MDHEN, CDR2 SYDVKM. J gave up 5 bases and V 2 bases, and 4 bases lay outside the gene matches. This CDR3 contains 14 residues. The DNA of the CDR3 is TGTGCCAGCAGTTTAACCCGACAGGGGTATGGCTACACCTTC. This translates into CASSLTRQGYGYTF.

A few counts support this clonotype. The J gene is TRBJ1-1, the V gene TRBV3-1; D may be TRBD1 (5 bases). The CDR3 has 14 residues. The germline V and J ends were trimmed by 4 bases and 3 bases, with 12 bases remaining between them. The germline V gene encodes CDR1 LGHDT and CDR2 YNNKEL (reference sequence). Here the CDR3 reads CASSPSGGYTEAFF. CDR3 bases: TGTGCCAGCAGCCCCAGCGGGGGGTACACTGAAGCTTTCTTT.

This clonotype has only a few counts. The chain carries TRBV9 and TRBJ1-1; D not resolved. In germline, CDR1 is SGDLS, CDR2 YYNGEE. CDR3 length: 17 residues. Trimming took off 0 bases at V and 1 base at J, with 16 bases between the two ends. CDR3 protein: CASSVGFSGHGNTEAFF. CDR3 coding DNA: TGTGCCAGCAGCGTAGGTTTTTCGGGCCATGGGAACACTGAAGCTTTCTTT.

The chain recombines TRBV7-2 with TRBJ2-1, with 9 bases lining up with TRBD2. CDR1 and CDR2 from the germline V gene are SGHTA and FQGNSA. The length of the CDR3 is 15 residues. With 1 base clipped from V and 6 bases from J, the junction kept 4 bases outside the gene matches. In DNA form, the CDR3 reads TGTGCCAGCAGCTTAGTAGCGGGAGTTCGCAATGAGCAGTTCTTC. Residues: CASSLVAGVRNEQFF. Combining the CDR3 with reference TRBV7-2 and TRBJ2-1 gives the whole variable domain GAGVSQSPSNKVTEKGKDVELRCDPISGHTALYWYRQSLGQGLEFLIYFQGNSAPDKSGLPSDRFSAERTGGSVSTLTIQRTQQEDSAVYLCASSLVAGVRNEQFFGPGTRLTVL.

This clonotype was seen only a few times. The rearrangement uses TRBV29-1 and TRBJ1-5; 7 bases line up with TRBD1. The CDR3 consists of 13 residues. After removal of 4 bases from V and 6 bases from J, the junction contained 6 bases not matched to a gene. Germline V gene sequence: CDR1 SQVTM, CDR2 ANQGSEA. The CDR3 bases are TGCAGCGTTGGACAGGGCATTGGTCAGCCCCAGCATTTT. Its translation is CSVGQGIGQPQHF.

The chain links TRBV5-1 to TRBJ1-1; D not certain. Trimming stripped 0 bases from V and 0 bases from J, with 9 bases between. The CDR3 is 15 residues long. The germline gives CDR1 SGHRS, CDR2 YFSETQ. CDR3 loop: CASSLAIELNTEAFF. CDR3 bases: TGCGCCAGCAGCTTGGCAATAGAACTGAACACTGAAGCTTTCTTT.

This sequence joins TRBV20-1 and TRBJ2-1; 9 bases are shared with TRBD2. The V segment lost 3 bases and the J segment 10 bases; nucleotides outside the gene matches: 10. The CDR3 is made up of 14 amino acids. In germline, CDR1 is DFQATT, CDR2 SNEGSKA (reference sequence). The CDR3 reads CSARRGGRAREQFF. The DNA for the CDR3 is TGCAGTGCTAGGAGGGGCGGGAGGGCCAGGGAGCAGTTCTTC.

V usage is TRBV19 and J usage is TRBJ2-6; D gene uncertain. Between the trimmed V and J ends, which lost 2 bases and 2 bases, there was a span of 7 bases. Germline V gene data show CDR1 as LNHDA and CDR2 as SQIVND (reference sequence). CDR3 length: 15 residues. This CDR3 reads CASSIMAAGANVLTF. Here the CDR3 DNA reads TGTGCCAGTAGTATAATGGCAGCTGGGGCCAACGTCCTGACTTTC.

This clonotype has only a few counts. The CDR3 protein is CAWDREGGYTF. The CDR3 coding sequence is TGTGCCTGGGACAGGGAGGGTGGCTACACCTTC. V and J are TRBV30 and TRBJ1-2; TRBD1 aligns across 7 bases. J lost 7 bases, V lost 5 bases, and 4 bases had no gene match. CDR1 and CDR2 (germline): GTSNPN, SVGIG (reference sequence). The length of the CDR3 is 11 residues. The whole variable domain, filled in from reference TRBV30 and TRBJ1-2, reads SQTIHQWPATLVQPVGSPLSLECTVEGTSNPNLYWYRQAAGRGLQLLFYSVGIGQISSEVPQNLSASRPQDRQFILSSKKLLLSDSGFYLCAWDREGGYTFGSGTRLTVV.

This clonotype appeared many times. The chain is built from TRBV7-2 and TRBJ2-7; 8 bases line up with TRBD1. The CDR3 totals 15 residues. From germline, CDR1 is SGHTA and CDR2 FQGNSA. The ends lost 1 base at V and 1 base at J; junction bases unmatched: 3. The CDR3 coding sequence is TGTGCCAGCAGCTTAGAGCAGGGGGCTTCCTACGAGCAGTACTTC. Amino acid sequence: CASSLEQGASYEQYF.

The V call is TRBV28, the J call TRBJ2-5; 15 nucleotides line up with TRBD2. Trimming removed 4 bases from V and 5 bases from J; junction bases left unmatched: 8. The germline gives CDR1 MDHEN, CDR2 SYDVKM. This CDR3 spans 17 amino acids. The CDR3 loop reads CASSSSGLAGGWETQYF. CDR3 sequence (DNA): TGTGCCAGCAGTTCCTCGGGACTAGCGGGAGGTTGGGAGACCCAGTACTTC.

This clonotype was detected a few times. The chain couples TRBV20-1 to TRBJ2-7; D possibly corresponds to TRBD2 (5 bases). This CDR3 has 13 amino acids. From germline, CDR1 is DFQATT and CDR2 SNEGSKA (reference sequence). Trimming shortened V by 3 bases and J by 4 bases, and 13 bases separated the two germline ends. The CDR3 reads CSARDPEVYEQYF. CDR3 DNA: TGCAGTGCTAGGGATCCGGAGGTTTACGAGCAGTACTTC.

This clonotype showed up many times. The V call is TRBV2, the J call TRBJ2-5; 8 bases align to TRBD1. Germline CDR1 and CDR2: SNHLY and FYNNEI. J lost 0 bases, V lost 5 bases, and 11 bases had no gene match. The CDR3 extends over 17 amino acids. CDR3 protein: CASSPGTGWGYQETQYF. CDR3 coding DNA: TGTGCCAGCAGTCCCGGGACAGGTTGGGGGTACCAAGAGACCCAGTACTTC.

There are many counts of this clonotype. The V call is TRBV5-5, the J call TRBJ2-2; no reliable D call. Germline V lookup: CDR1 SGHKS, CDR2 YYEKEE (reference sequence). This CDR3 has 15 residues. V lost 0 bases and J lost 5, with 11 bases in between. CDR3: CASSLGAHGTGELFF. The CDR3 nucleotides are TGTGCCAGCAGCTTGGGGGCCCATGGAACCGGGGAGCTGTTTTTT.